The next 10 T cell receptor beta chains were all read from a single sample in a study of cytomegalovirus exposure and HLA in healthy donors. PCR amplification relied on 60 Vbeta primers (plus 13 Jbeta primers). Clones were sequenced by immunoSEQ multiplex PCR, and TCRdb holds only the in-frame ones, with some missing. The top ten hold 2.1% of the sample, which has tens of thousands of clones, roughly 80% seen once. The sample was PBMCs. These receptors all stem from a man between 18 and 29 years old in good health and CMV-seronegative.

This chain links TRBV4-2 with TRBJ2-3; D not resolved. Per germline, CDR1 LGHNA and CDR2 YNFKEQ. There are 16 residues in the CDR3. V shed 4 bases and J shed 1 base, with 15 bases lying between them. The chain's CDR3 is CASSRVAGWGTDTQYF. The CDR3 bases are TGTGCCAGCAGCCGGGTGGCAGGATGGGGCACAGATACGCAGTATTTT.

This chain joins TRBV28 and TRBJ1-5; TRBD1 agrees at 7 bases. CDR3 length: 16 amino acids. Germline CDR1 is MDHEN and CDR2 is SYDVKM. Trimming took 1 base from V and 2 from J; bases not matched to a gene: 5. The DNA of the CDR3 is TGTGCCAGCAGTTTATTCCGGACAGGAGGCAATCAGCCCCAGCATTTT. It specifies CASSLFRTGGNQPQHF.

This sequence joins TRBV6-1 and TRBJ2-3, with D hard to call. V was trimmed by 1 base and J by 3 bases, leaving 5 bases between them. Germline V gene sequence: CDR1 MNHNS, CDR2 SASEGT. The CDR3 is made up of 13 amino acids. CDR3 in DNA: TGTGCCAGCAGTGAAGAATATACAGATACGCAGTATTTT. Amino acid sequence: CASSEEYTDTQYF.

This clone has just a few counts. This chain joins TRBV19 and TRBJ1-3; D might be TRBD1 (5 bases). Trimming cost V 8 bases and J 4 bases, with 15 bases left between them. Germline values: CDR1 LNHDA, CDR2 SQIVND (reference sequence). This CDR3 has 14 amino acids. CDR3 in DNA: TGTGCCAGTCGGAGGGGAGGCACGGGAAACACCATATATTTT. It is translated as CASRRGGTGNTIYF.

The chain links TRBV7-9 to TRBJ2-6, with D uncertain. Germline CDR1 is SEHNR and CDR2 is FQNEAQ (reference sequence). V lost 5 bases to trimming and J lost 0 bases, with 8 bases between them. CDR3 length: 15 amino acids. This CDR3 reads CASSPQRSGANVLTF. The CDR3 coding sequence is TGTGCCAGCAGCCCACAACGCTCTGGGGCCAACGTCCTGACTTTC.

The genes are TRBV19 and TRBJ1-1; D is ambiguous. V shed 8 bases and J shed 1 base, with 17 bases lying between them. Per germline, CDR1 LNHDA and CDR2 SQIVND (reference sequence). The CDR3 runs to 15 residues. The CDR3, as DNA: TGTGCCAGTCGTCAGGCGACTAAACGGAACACTGAAGCTTTCTTT. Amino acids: CASRQATKRNTEAFF. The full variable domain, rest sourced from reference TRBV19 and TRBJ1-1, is DGGITQSPKYLFRKEGQNVTLSCEQNLNHDAMYWYRQDPGQGLRLIYYSQIVNDFQKGDIAEGYSVSREKKESFPLTVTSAQKNPTAFYLCASRQATKRNTEAFFGQGTRLTVV.

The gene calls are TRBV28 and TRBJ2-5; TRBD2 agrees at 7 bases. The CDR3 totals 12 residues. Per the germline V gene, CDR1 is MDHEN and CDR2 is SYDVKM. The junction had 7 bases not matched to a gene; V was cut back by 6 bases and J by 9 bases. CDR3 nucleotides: TGTGCCAGCAGAGACACCCGGGAGGCCCAGTACTTC. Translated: CASRDTREAQYF.

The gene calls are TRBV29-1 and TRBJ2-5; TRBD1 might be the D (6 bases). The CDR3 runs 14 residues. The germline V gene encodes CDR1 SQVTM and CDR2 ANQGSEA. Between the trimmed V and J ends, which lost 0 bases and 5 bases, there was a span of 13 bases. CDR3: CSVEDPGARETQYF. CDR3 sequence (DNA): TGCAGCGTTGAAGACCCAGGGGCTCGGGAGACCCAGTACTTC.

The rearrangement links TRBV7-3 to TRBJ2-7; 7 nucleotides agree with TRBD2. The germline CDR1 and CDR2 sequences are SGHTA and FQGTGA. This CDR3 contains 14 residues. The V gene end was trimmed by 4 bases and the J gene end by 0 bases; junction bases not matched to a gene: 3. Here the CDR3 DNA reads TGTGCCAGCAGCTATGGCGGGAGCTCCTACGAGCAGTACTTC. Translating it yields CASSYGGSSYEQYF.

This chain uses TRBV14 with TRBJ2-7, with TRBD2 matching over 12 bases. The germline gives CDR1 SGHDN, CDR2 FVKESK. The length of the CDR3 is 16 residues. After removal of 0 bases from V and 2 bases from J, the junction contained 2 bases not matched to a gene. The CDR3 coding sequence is TGTGCCAGCAGCCAAGAGGGACTAGCGGGCGCCTACGAGCAGTACTTC. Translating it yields CASSQEGLAGAYEQYF.